The clone carrying this T cell receptor beta chain showed up just a few times. Antigen unknown. These data belong to a study of cytomegalovirus exposure and HLA in healthy donors. Overall study results and limits: Most observed TCR sequences were rare, whereas some public TCRs were detected in many donors.

The CDR3 is 14 amino acids. Trimming took 4 bases from V and 0 from J, leaving 11 bases between them. The germline V gene encodes CDR1 SGHNT and CDR2 YYREEE (reference sequence). PCR involved 60 Vbeta and 13 Jbeta primers. This table comes from immunoSEQ multiplex PCR, and its TCRdb copy is limited to in-frame clones, with some not included. In the table there are around 90,000 clones, roughly four fifths of which are singletons. The sample taken for sequencing was PBMCs. The clonotype was recovered from a young man in good health and CMV-seronegative. V is TRBV5-4 and J is TRBJ2-7; D perhaps matches TRBD1 (6 bases). In nucleotides, the CDR3 is TGTGCCAGCAGCGGGCAGGGGAGCTCCTACGAGCAGTACTTC. It codes for CASSGQGSSYEQYF.